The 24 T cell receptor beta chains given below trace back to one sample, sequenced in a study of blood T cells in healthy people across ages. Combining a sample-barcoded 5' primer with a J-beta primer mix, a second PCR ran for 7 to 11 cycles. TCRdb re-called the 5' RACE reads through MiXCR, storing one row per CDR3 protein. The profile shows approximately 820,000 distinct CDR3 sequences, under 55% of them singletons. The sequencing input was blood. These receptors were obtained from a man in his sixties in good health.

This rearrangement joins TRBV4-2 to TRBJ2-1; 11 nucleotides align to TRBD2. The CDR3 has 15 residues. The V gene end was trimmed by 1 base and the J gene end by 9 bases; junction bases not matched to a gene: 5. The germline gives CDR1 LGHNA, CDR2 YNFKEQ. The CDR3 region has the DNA TGTGCCAGCAGCCAAGCTAGCGGGGGGAGCGGTGAGCAGTTCTTC. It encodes CASSQASGGSGEQFF.

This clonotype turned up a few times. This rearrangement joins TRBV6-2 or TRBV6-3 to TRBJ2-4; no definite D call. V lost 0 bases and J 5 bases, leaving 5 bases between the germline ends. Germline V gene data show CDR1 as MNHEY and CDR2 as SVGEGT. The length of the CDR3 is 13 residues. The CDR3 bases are TGTGCCAGCAGTTACTCGAATGAAAACATTCAGTACTTC. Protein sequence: CASSYSNENIQYF.

DNA of the CDR3: TGTGCCAGCAGCCAAGCCGCGACAGGGCCCTATGGCTACACCTTC. It specifies CASSQAATGPYGYTF. The J gene is TRBJ1-2, the V gene TRBV3-1; 7 nucleotides agree with TRBD1. V lost 1 base, J lost 4 bases, and 6 bases stayed unmatched. Germline CDR1 LGHDT, CDR2 YNNKEL (reference sequence). The CDR3 totals 15 residues.

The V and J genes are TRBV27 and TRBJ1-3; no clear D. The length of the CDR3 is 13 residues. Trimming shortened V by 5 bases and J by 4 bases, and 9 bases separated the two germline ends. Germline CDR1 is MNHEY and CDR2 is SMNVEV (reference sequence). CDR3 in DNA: TGTGCCAGCAGTGTTGAGAGGGGAAACACCATATATTTT. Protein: CASSVERGNTIYF.

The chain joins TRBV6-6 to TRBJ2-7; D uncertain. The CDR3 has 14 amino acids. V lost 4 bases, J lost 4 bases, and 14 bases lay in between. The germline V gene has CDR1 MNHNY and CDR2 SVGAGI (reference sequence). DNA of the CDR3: TGTGCCAGCAGTTCTCAAGCAGCGAAATACGAGCAGTACTTC. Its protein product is CASSSQAAKYEQYF.

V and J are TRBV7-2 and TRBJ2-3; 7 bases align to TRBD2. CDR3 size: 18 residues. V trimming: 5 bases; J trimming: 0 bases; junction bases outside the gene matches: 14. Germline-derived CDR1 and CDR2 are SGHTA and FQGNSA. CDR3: CASSRSGMGGISTDTQYF. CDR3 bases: TGTGCCAGCAGCCGAAGCGGAATGGGGGGGATTAGCACAGATACGCAGTATTTT.

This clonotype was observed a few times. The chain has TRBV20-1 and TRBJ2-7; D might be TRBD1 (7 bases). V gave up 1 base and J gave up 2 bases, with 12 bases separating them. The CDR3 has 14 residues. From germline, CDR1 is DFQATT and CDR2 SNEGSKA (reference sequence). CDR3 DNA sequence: TGCAGTGCTAGAGTTCTCAGGGGGGCCTACGAGCAGTACTTC. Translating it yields CSARVLRGAYEQYF.

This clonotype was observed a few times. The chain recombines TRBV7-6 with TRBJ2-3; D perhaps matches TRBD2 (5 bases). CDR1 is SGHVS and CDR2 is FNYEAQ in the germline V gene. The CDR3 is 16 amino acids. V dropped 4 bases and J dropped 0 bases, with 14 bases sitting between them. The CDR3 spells CASSSPGYTSTDTQYF. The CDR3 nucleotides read TGTGCCAGCAGCTCCCCGGGGTACACTAGCACAGATACGCAGTATTTT.

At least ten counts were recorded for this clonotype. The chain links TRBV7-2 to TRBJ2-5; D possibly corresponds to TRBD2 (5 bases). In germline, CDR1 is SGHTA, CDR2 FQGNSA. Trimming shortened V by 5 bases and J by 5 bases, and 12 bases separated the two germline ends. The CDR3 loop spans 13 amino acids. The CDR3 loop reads CASSGGGGETQYF. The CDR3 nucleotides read TGTGCCAGCAGCGGAGGAGGCGGGGAGACCCAGTACTTC.

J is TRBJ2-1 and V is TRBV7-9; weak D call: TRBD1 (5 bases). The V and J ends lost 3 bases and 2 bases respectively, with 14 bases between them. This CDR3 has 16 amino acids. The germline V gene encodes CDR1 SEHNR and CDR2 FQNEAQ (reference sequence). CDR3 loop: CASSLGQSNTYNEQFF. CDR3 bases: TGTGCCAGCAGCTTGGGGCAAAGCAACACCTACAATGAGCAGTTCTTC. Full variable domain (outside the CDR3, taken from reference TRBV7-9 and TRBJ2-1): DTGVSQNPRHKITKRGQNVTFRCDPISEHNRLYWYRQTLGQGPEFLTYFQNEAQLEKSRLLSDRFSAERPKGSFSTLEIQRTEQGDSAMYLCASSLGQSNTYNEQFFGPGTRLTVL.

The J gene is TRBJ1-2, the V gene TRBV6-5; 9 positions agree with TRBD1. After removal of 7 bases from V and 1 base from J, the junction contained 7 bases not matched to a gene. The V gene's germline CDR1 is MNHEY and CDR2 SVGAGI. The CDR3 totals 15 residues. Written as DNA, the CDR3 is TGTGCCAGCACCCACGAGACAGGGGGTAACTATGGCTACACCTTC. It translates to CASTHETGGNYGYTF.

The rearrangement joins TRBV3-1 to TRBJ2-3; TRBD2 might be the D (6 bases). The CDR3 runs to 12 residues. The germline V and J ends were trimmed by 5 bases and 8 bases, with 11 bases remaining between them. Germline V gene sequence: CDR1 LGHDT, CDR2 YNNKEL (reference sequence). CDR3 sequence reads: CASSKSGVTQYF. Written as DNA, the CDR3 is TGTGCCAGCAGCAAATCGGGGGTTACGCAGTATTTT.

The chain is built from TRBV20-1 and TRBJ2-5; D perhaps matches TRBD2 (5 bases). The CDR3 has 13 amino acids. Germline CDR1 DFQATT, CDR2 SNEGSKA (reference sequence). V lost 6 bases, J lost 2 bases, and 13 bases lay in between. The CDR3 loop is CSATGIAQETQYF. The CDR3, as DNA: TGCAGTGCCACCGGGATCGCGCAAGAGACCCAGTACTTC.

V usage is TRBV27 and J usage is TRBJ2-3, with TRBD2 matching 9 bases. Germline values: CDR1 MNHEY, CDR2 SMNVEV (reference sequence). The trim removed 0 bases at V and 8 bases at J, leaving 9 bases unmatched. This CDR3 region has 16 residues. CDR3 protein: CASSLSSAGGLVTQYF. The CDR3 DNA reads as TGTGCCAGCAGTTTATCGTCGGCGGGGGGGCTTGTTACGCAGTATTTT.

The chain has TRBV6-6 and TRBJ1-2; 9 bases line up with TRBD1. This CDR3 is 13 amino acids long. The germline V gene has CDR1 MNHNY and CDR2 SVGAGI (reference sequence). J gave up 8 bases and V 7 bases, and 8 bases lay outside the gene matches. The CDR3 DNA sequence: TGTGCCAGCAAGAGGACAGGGGCTCAAGGCTACACCTTC. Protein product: CASKRTGAQGYTF.

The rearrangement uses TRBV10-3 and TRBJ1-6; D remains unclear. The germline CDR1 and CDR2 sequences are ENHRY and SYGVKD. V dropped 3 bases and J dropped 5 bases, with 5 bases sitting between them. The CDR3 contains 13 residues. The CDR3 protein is CAISERDNSPLHF. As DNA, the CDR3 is TGTGCCATCAGTGAAAGGGATAATTCACCCCTCCACTTT.

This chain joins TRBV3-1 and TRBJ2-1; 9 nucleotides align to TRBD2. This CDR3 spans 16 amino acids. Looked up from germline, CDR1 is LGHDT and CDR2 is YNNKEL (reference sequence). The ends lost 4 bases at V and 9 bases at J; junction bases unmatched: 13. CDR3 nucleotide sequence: TGTGCCAGCAGCCGGGGAAGCGGGCTAGCGGGGTCTGAGCAGTTCTTC. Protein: CASSRGSGLAGSEQFF.

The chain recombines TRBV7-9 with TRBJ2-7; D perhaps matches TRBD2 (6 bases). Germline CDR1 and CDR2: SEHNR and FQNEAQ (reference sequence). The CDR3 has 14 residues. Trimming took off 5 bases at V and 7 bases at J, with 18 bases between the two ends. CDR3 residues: CASSAWDFSGEQYF. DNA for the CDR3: TGTGCCAGCAGCGCCTGGGACTTCTCTGGTGAGCAGTACTTC.

CDR3 sequence reads: CASSPLEDYGYTF. The CDR3 DNA reads as TGTGCCAGCTCACCATTGGAAGACTATGGCTACACCTTC. The chain recombines TRBV18 with TRBJ1-2; D not resolved. CDR3 length: 13 amino acids. Between the trimmed V and J ends, which lost 2 bases and 3 bases, there was a span of 7 bases. Germline CDR1 reads KGHSH; CDR2 reads LQKENI. Based on the CDR3 plus reference TRBV18 and TRBJ1-2, the full variable domain is NAGVMQNPRHLVRRRGQEARLRCSPMKGHSHVYWYRQLPEEGLKFMVYLQKENIIDESGMPKERFSAEFPKEGPSILRIQQVVRGDSAAYFCASSPLEDYGYTFGSGTRLTVV.

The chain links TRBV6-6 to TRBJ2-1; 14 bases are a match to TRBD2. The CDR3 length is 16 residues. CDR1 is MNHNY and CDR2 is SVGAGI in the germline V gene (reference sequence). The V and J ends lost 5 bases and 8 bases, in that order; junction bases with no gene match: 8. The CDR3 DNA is TGTGCCAGCAGTCCCGATGGACTAGCGGGGGGAGATGAGCAGTTCTTC. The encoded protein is CASSPDGLAGGDEQFF.

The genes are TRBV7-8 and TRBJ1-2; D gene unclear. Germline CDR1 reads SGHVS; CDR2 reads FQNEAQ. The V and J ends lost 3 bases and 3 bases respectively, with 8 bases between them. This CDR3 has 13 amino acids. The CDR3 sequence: CASSFGIDYGYTF. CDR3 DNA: TGTGCCAGCAGCTTTGGTATTGACTATGGCTACACCTTC.

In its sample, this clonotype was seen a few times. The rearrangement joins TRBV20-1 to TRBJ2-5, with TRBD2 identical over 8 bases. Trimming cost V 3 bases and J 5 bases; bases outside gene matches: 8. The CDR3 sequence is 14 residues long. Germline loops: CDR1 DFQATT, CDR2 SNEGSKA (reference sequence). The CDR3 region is CSARKAGGYETQYF. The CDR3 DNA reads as TGCAGTGCTAGGAAGGCGGGGGGCTATGAGACCCAGTACTTC.

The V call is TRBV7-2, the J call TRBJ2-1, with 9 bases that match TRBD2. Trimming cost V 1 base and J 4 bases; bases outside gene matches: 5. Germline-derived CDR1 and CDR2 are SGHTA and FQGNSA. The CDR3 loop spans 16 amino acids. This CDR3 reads CASSLVSSGIYNEQFF. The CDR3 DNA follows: TGTGCCAGCAGCTTAGTCTCTAGCGGGATATACAATGAGCAGTTCTTC.

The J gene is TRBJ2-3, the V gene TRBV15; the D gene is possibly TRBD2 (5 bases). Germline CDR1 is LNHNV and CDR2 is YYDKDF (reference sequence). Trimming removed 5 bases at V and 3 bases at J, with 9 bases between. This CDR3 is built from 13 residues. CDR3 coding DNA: TGTGCCACCAGCCGACGGGAAACAGATACGCAGTATTTT. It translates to CATSRRETDTQYF.